A selection of T cell receptor beta chains follows, all from one sample in a study of T cell responses to AZD1222 COVID-19 vaccine. The protocol was immunoSEQ multiplex PCR, while the TCRdb copy is restricted to in-frame clones and leaves out a portion. This sample has 130,000 to 150,000 clones, with about nine tenths found just once. The specimen was peripheral blood, collected on day 0 of MenACWY control vaccination. The receptor set was obtained from an adult in good health. Both conserved end residues are part of each CDR3. The D gene is left open where the match is weak. Clone size is shown for a subset of rows, as once, few, many or a class of expanded clone.

len: 17; abundance: once; d_gene: TRBD1; j_gene: TRBJ1-1; v_gene: TRBV19; CDR3aa: CASSLGRGGPRDTEAFF; CDR3nt: TGTGCCAGTAGTTTAGGGCGAGGGGGCCCCCGCGACACTGAAGCTTTCTTT
len: 14; abundance: once; d_gene: NA; j_gene: TRBJ2-2; v_gene: TRBV3-1/TRBV3-2; CDR3aa: CASRLGGGTGELFF; CDR3nt: TGTGCCAGCAGACTGGGGGGAGGCACCGGGGAGCTGTTTTTT
len: 14; abundance: NA; d_gene: NA; j_gene: TRBJ1-3; v_gene: TRBV7-9; CDR3aa: CASSLAGTGNTIYF; CDR3nt: TGTGCCAGCAGCTTAGCTGGGACAGGAAACACCATATATTTT
len: 15; abundance: NA; d_gene: NA; j_gene: TRBJ1-1; v_gene: TRBV2; CDR3aa: CASRLRDGGNTEAFF; CDR3nt: TGTGCCAGCAGGCTCCGGGACGGAGGTAACACTGAAGCTTTCTTT
len: 15; abundance: NA; d_gene: TRBD1; j_gene: TRBJ2-1; v_gene: TRBV14; CDR3aa: CASSRRQGGGNEQFF; CDR3nt: TGTGCCAGCAGCCGAAGACAGGGTGGTGGCAATGAGCAGTTCTTC
len: 13; abundance: NA; d_gene: NA; j_gene: TRBJ1-2; v_gene: TRBV29-1; CDR3aa: CSVEDTNRFGYTF; CDR3nt: TGCAGCGTTGAAGACACCAACCGGTTTGGCTACACCTTC
len: 14; abundance: NA; d_gene: NA; j_gene: TRBJ1-1; v_gene: TRBV28; CDR3aa: CASSPRLGNTEAFF; CDR3nt: TGTGCCAGCAGTCCCAGGCTCGGGAACACTGAAGCTTTCTTT
len: 14; abundance: NA; d_gene: TRBD1; j_gene: TRBJ2-7; v_gene: TRBV24-1; CDR3aa: CATRAGTAPYEQYF; CDR3nt: TGTGCCACCAGGGCCGGGACAGCACCCTACGAGCAGTACTTC
len: 17; abundance: NA; d_gene: NA; j_gene: TRBJ1-2; v_gene: TRBV21-1; CDR3aa: CASSKAYWTSGDYGYTF; CDR3nt: TGTGCCAGCAGCAAAGCCTATTGGACCAGTGGGGACTATGGCTACACCTTC
len: 12; abundance: NA; d_gene: NA; j_gene: TRBJ1-6; v_gene: TRBV27; CDR3aa: CASGTQGSPLHF; CDR3nt: TGTGCCAGTGGGACCCAGGGGTCACCCCTCCACTTT
len: 13; abundance: NA; d_gene: TRBD1; j_gene: TRBJ1-2; v_gene: TRBV12-3/TRBV12-4; CDR3aa: CASSPTGFYGYTF; CDR3nt: TGTGCCAGCAGTCCGACAGGGTTCTATGGCTACACCTTC
len: 15; abundance: NA; d_gene: TRBD2; j_gene: TRBJ2-1; v_gene: TRBV3-1/TRBV3-2; CDR3aa: CASSQGGGKSNEQFF; CDR3nt: TGTGCCAGCAGCCAAGGGGGGGGAAAAAGCAATGAGCAGTTCTTC
len: 15; abundance: NA; d_gene: NA; j_gene: TRBJ2-1; v_gene: TRBV7-2; CDR3aa: CASSLGRTSYNEQFF; CDR3nt: TGTGCCAGCAGCCTGGGACGGACTTCCTACAATGAGCAGTTCTTC